These T cell receptor beta chains were read from a single sample in a study of blood T cells in healthy people across ages. Using its own MiXCR run on the 5' RACE reads, TCRdb lists one record per CDR3 protein. The sample consists of approximately 810,000 distinct CDR3 sequences, approximately 35% of them appearing once. The sequencing input was blood. The receptors derive from a man younger than 35 in good health. Each CDR3 is given with its conserved first and last residue. D genes are given only for firm matches. The listing skips clone size in some rows; elsewhere it reads once, few, many or a size class.

d_gene | abundance | j_gene | v_gene | CDR3aa | CDR3nt
. | few | TRBJ1-1 | TRBV25-1 | CASSELGHRATEAFF | TGTGCCAGCAGTGAACTGGGTCACAGGGCCACTGAAGCTTTCTTT
. | many | TRBJ2-5 | TRBV20-1 | CSAKGRGWQETQYF | TGCAGTGCTAAGGGCAGGGGATGGCAAGAGACCCAGTACTTC
. | few | TRBJ2-2 | TRBV5-5 | CASSLVVPGRQGVTGELFF | TGTGCCAGCAGCTTGGTCGTACCTGGTCGTCAGGGTGTCACCGGGGAGCTGTTTTTT
. | . | TRBJ1-2 | TRBV2 | CASSAGHLSSGYGYTF | TGTGCCAGCAGCGCGGGACACCTATCAAGCGGCTATGGCTACACCTTC
. | . | TRBJ2-2 | TRBV20-1 | CSARGWEKAGELFF | TGCAGTGCTAGAGGGTGGGAAAAGGCCGGGGAGCTGTTTTTT
. | many | TRBJ2-4 | TRBV2 | CASRSDWDKNIQYF | TGTGCCAGCAGATCGGACTGGGACAAAAACATTCAGTACTTC
TRBD1 | . | TRBJ2-3 | TRBV6-6 | CASSWQGAEGDTQYF | TGTGCCAGCAGCTGGCAGGGGGCGGAAGGGGATACGCAGTATTTT
TRBD2 | . | TRBJ2-7 | TRBV12-5 | CASGLMTSGGANEQYF | TGTGCTAGTGGTTTGATGACTAGCGGGGGGGCCAATGAGCAGTACTTC
. | few | TRBJ2-5 | TRBV6-2/TRBV6-3 | CASSRWGETQYF | TGTGCCAGCAGCCGTTGGGGGGAGACCCAGTACTTC
. | few | TRBJ2-5 | TRBV7-2 | CASSSYRIGYQETQYF | TGTGCCAGCAGCTCATACAGGATCGGGTACCAAGAGACCCAGTACTTC
. | few | TRBJ1-1 | TRBV7-9 | CASSPQTTRMNTEAFF | TGTGCCAGCAGCCCACAGACAACCCGAATGAACACTGAAGCTTTCTTT
TRBD2 | . | TRBJ2-5 | TRBV5-6 | CASSLGLRGGKMPHQETQYF | TGTGCCAGCAGCTTGGGACTTCGGGGGGGGAAGATGCCTCACCAAGAGACCCAGTACTTC
. | . | TRBJ1-4 | TRBV2 | CASSALNEKLFF | TGTGCCAGCAGTGCACTAAATGAAAAACTGTTTTTT
. | . | TRBJ1-2 | TRBV4-2 | CASSQGGGERNYGYTF | TGTGCCAGCAGCCAAGGAGGAGGGGAGAGGAACTATGGCTACACCTTC
. | . | TRBJ1-5 | TRBV6-2/TRBV6-3 | CASSRRTDNQPQHF | TGTGCCAGCAGTCGCAGGACAGACAATCAGCCCCAGCATTTT
. | few | TRBJ2-5 | TRBV3-1 | CASSQGYRLGETQYF | TGTGCCAGCAGCCAAGGGTATCGGTTAGGAGAGACCCAGTACTTC
TRBD1 | . | TRBJ2-4 | TRBV5-6 | CASSPGTGGMAKNIQYF | TGTGCCAGCAGCCCCGGGACAGGGGGAATGGCCAAAAACATTCAGTACTTC
. | few | TRBJ2-7 | TRBV6-6 | CASSYSKFRGDYEQYF | TGTGCCAGCAGTTACTCGAAATTCAGGGGAGACTACGAGCAGTACTTC
TRBD2 | few | TRBJ2-1 | TRBV6-2/TRBV6-3 | CASRGLAGGPSSYNEQFF | TGTGCCAGCAGGGGACTAGCGGGGGGTCCAAGCTCCTACAATGAGCAGTTCTTC
. | few | TRBJ2-7 | TRBV7-2 | CASSLVRSLGYEQYF | TGTGCCAGCAGCTTAGTGAGGAGTCTCGGCTACGAGCAGTACTTC
. | many | TRBJ2-3 | TRBV10-3 | CAISGVRPGADTQYF | TGTGCCATCAGTGGTGTTAGGCCTGGGGCAGATACGCAGTATTTT
TRBD2 | . | TRBJ2-7 | TRBV6-2/TRBV6-3 | CASSPGGPPADEQYF | TGTGCCAGCAGTCCGGGAGGACCACCGGCGGACGAGCAGTACTTC
. | many | TRBJ2-3 | TRBV7-2 | CASLSGSDTQYF | TGTGCCAGCTTGTCCGGATCAGATACGCAGTATTTT
TRBD1 | few | TRBJ1-4 | TRBV3-1 | CASSQDQGVDEKLFF | TGTGCCAGCAGCCAAGACCAGGGGGTAGACGAAAAACTGTTTTTT
. | . | TRBJ2-1 | TRBV7-9 | CASSQKSVFLYTQETQFF | TGTGCCAGCAGCCAAAAGTCGGTGTTCCTATACACACAAGAGACCCAGTTCTTC
TRBD2 | few | TRBJ2-3 | TRBV5-1 | CASSLALAGFTDTQYF | TGCGCCAGCAGCTTGGCACTAGCGGGTTTCACAGATACGCAGTATTTT
. | . | TRBJ2-4 | TRBV29-1 | CSIGGGSDEQYF | TGCAGCATAGGGGGGGGATCCGATGAGCAGTACTTC
TRBD1 | . | TRBJ1-2 | TRBV20-1 | CSARVGTAKFYGYTF | TGCAGTGCTAGAGTGGGGACAGCCAAATTCTATGGCTACACCTTC
. | many | TRBJ2-3 | TRBV7-2 | CASSSTAGTTDTQYF | TGTGCCAGCAGCTCTACCGCAGGAACCACAGATACGCAGTATTTT
. | . | TRBJ1-1 | TRBV7-2 | CASSLGRGAGSTEAFF | TGTGCCAGCAGCTTAGGTCGGGGGGCGGGTAGCACTGAGGCTTTCTTT
. | many | TRBJ2-3 | TRBV7-3 | CASSLMRGTDTQYF | TGTGCCAGCAGCTTGATGCGGGGCACAGATACGCAGTATTTT
TRBD2 | . | TRBJ2-1 | TRBV7-3 | CASSLAGGPPDEQFF | TGTGCCAGCAGCTTGGCGGGAGGGCCCCCAGATGAGCAGTTCTTC
. | . | TRBJ2-3 | TRBV6-6 | CASSYTAADTQYF | TGTGCCAGCAGTTACACGGCCGCAGATACGCAGTATTTT
. | few | TRBJ2-3 | TRBV5-5 | CASSGAGVITDTQYF | TGTGCCAGCAGCGGGGCCGGGGTTATCACAGATACGCAGTATTTT
. | few | TRBJ2-1 | TRBV7-9 | CASSPPAGTVYNEQFF | TGTGCCAGCAGCCCCCCTGCTGGAACAGTTTACAATGAGCAGTTCTTC
. | many | TRBJ2-5 | TRBV29-1 | CSVDTPVGETQYF | TGCAGCGTCGATACACCCGTGGGGGAGACCCAGTACTTC
TRBD1 | few | TRBJ1-5 | TRBV5-1 | CASGFHPVGQGDNQPQHF | TGCGCCAGCGGCTTCCACCCGGTAGGACAGGGAGATAATCAGCCCCAGCATTTT
. | . | TRBJ1-3 | TRBV9 | CASSVGGGSGNTIYF | TGTGCCAGCAGCGTAGGGGGGGGCTCTGGAAACACCATATATTTT
. | . | TRBJ2-2 | TRBV12-3/TRBV12-4 | CASSLEGEVNTGELFF | TGTGCCAGCAGTTTAGAAGGGGAGGTGAACACCGGGGAGCTGTTTTTT
. | . | TRBJ1-1 | TRBV2 | CANLQTEAFF | TGTGCCAACCTGCAAACCGAAGCTTTCTTT
. | . | TRBJ1-5 | TRBV5-1 | CASSLGTRSSNQPQHF | TGCGCCAGCAGCCTAGGGACCAGAAGTAGCAATCAGCCCCAGCATTTT